This is a list of T cell receptor beta chains from one sample in a study of blood T cells in healthy people across ages. In TCRdb, the 5' RACE reads were re-called with MiXCR into one record per CDR3 protein. Counted here are approximately 800,000 distinct CDR3 sequences, 55% to 75% occurring once; the ten biggest clones make up 22%. Sample: blood. The receptors stem from a man in his thirties or forties in good health. Both conserved end residues are part of each CDR3. D genes are given only for firm matches. Clone size is shown for a subset of rows, as once, few, many or a class of expanded clone.

size: .; V: TRBV28; D: .; J: TRBJ2-5; DNA: TGTGCCAGCAGTTTAGGGTCGTTTAGGGCAGGGGAGACCCAGTACTTC; CDR3: CASSLGSFRAGETQYF
size: .; V: TRBV7-9; D: TRBD1; J: TRBJ2-5; DNA: TGTGCCAGCAGTTGGGACAGGGCAGGGGAGACCCAGTACTTC; CDR3: CASSWDRAGETQYF
size: .; V: TRBV7-2; D: .; J: TRBJ2-1; DNA: TGTGCCAGCAGCTTCGCGACGGGGGGCCCTCCTTCCCCTGGGCAGTTCTTC; CDR3: CASSFATGGPPSPGQFF
size: .; V: TRBV9; D: TRBD1; J: TRBJ2-7; DNA: TGTGCCGGCAGCGCACTGGACAGGCCCTACGAGCAGTACTTC; CDR3: CAGSALDRPYEQYF
size: many; V: TRBV5-5; D: TRBD2; J: TRBJ2-5; DNA: TGTGCCAGCAGCTTGGTTCCGGCGGGGGGGGGAGAGACCCAGTACTTC; CDR3: CASSLVPAGGGETQYF
size: .; V: TRBV5-6; D: .; J: TRBJ1-2; DNA: TGTGCCAGCAGCCCCAACCGGGCCGGCTATGGCTGCACCTTC; CDR3: CASSPNRAGYGCTF
size: .; V: TRBV29-1; D: TRBD2; J: TRBJ2-3; DNA: TGCAGCGTTGAACCTAGCGGGAGTACAGATACGCAGTATTTT; CDR3: CSVEPSGSTDTQYF
size: .; V: TRBV20-1; D: TRBD1; J: TRBJ1-2; DNA: TGCAGCGGACAGGGGTATGGCTACACCTTC; CDR3: CSGQGYGYTF
size: once; V: TRBV4-3; D: TRBD2; J: TRBJ2-5; DNA: TGCGCCAGCAGCCAAGGGGGGACTAGCGGGAGCAATGAGCAGTACTTC; CDR3: CASSQGGTSGSNEQYF
size: few; V: TRBV5-1; D: .; J: TRBJ2-7; DNA: TGCGCCAGCAGCTTGTCCACCGCCGCCGAGCAGTACTTC; CDR3: CASSLSTAAEQYF
size: .; V: TRBV20-1; D: .; J: TRBJ1-2; DNA: TGCAGTGCTACCTACAGGGATTCTGGCTACACCTTC; CDR3: CSATYRDSGYTF
size: .; V: TRBV29-1; D: .; J: TRBJ2-1; DNA: TGCAGCCTGCTCCCGGGGAGGCGGAATGAGCAGTTCTTC; CDR3: CSLLPGRRNEQFF
size: once; V: TRBV7-2; D: .; J: TRBJ1-4; DNA: TGTGCCAGCAGCTTTATAGGGGCTAATGAAAAACTGTTTTTT; CDR3: CASSFIGANEKLFF
size: .; V: TRBV20-1; D: .; J: TRBJ2-5; DNA: TGCAGTGCTAGACCGTCCGGGATATCCTACAATGAGCAGTACTTC; CDR3: CSARPSGISYNEQYF
size: .; V: TRBV3-1; D: .; J: TRBJ1-6; DNA: TGTGCCAGCAGCCTAAGTAGTTGGGGGCCCCTCCACTTT; CDR3: CASSLSSWGPLHF
size: .; V: TRBV7-9; D: TRBD1; J: TRBJ1-2; DNA: TGTGCCAGCAGCTTAAGCGCAGGGGGGCATGGCTACACCTTC; CDR3: CASSLSAGGHGYTF
size: few; V: TRBV20-1; D: .; J: TRBJ1-2; DNA: TGCAGTGCTAGAGGGGAGGGGTTCGGCTATGGCTACACCTTC; CDR3: CSARGEGFGYGYTF
size: few; V: TRBV30; D: .; J: TRBJ2-7; DNA: TGTGCCGGGAGTAAGGGGGGCGAGCAGTACTTC; CDR3: CAGSKGGEQYF
size: .; V: TRBV10-3; D: .; J: TRBJ1-2; DNA: TGTGCCATCAGTGAGGCTGGCGGGGGCTATGGCTACACCTTC; CDR3: CAISEAGGGYGYTF
size: .; V: TRBV29-1; D: TRBD2; J: TRBJ2-1; DNA: TGCAGCGTTCGCGGACTAGCGGTCAATGAGCAGTTCTTC; CDR3: CSVRGLAVNEQFF
size: few; V: TRBV7-3; D: .; J: TRBJ1-1; DNA: TGTGCCAGCCAACAAGGACCCAACACTGAAGCTTTCTTT; CDR3: CASQQGPNTEAFF
size: few; V: TRBV28; D: .; J: TRBJ2-5; DNA: TGTGCCAGCAGTTTGCCCCACCAAGAGACCCAGTACTTC; CDR3: CASSLPHQETQYF
size: few; V: TRBV6-4; D: .; J: TRBJ1-2; DNA: TGTGCCAGCAGTGAAGCGGACGGAGGGGCATATGGCTACACCTTC; CDR3: CASSEADGGAYGYTF
size: .; V: TRBV20-1; D: TRBD1; J: TRBJ1-5; DNA: TGCAGTGCTAGTGGGGGACAGGGAGGGGGTCAGCCCCAGCATTTT; CDR3: CSASGGQGGGQPQHF
size: .; V: TRBV2; D: TRBD1; J: TRBJ2-4; DNA: TGTGCCAGCAGGGTGGGACAGGGTATCCACGGGCAGTACTTC; CDR3: CASRVGQGIHGQYF
size: .; V: TRBV9; D: .; J: TRBJ2-7; DNA: TGTGCCAGCAGCCCCCGCTCCGGGACTCTAACCTACGAGCAGTACTTC; CDR3: CASSPRSGTLTYEQYF
size: few; V: TRBV4-2; D: .; J: TRBJ2-1; DNA: TGTGCCAGCAGCCAGTACCTAGCCGCGATCAATGAGCAGTTCTTC; CDR3: CASSQYLAAINEQFF
size: .; V: TRBV5-1; D: TRBD1; J: TRBJ2-5; DNA: TGCGCCAGCAGCTTTGGGGGACAGATCCAAGAGACCCAGTACTTC; CDR3: CASSFGGQIQETQYF
size: .; V: TRBV5-5; D: TRBD1; J: TRBJ1-5; DNA: TGTGCCAGCAGCTTGCGCAGGGGGCACGATCAGCCCCAGCATTTT; CDR3: CASSLRRGHDQPQHF
size: once; V: TRBV7-2; D: .; J: TRBJ1-2; DNA: TGTGCCAGCAGCTTAAAGGGGGTCGGGGAGCCCTATGGCTACACCTTC; CDR3: CASSLKGVGEPYGYTF
size: few; V: TRBV12-3/TRBV12-4; D: TRBD2; J: TRBJ2-1; DNA: TGTGCCAGCAGTTTGGGGGGGTTTTACAATGAGCAGTTCTTC; CDR3: CASSLGGFYNEQFF
size: .; V: TRBV29-1; D: .; J: TRBJ2-2; DNA: TGCAGCGTTGTGGCCGGGAGAACCGGGGAGCTGTTTTTT; CDR3: CSVVAGRTGELFF
size: .; V: TRBV19; D: .; J: TRBJ1-1; DNA: TGTGCCAGTAGTACCCGACAGGTAAGAACTGAAGCTTTCTTT; CDR3: CASSTRQVRTEAFF
size: .; V: TRBV12-1; D: .; J: TRBJ1-2; DNA: TGTGCCAGCAGCTCGCTACGGGGCTATGGCTACACCTTC; CDR3: CASSSLRGYGYTF
size: .; V: TRBV7-9; D: .; J: TRBJ1-4; DNA: TGTGCCAGCAGCGCCCCTATCACTTCCGGGGACATCACTAATGAAAAACTGTTTTTT; CDR3: CASSAPITSGDITNEKLFF
size: few; V: TRBV29-1; D: TRBD1; J: TRBJ2-5; DNA: TGCAGCGTCAAAACAGGGGTACGGGTAGAGACCCAGTACTTC; CDR3: CSVKTGVRVETQYF